This T cell receptor (beta chain) came from a study of cytomegalovirus exposure and HLA in healthy donors. CDR3 length equals 16 residues. V lost 3 bases and J lost 5; bases outside the gene matches: 10. Germline V CDR1 and CDR2: LNHDA, SQIVND (reference sequence). The PCR ran on 60 Vbeta and 13 Jbeta primers. The assay was immunoSEQ multiplex PCR, and TCRdb's table has in-frame clones only and misses some. The table lists approximately 180,000 clones, roughly 12% of them singletons. Regarding the study as a whole: Relative to equally common others, HLA-associated TCR beta chains showed greater clonal expansion in a later analysis. Productive status was seen about 90% or about 30% of the time for most TCR beta V segments in an earlier analysis. TCR beta V- and J-gene trimming was later associated with a missense DCLRE1C variant.

Details on this clone: What it binds is unknown.

The sequencing input was PBMCs. The chain couples TRBV19 to TRBJ2-1; 7 nucleotides line up with TRBD2. This TCR came from a man aged 50-59 years in good health and CMV-seropositive. The CDR3, as DNA: TGTGCCAGTAGTATCGAAGCTAGCGGACCTGACAATGAGCAGTTCTTC. Its protein is CASSIEASGPDNEQFF. The full variable domain, its missing parts supplied by reference TRBV19 and TRBJ2-1, is DGGITQSPKYLFRKEGQNVTLSCEQNLNHDAMYWYRQDPGQGLRLIYYSQIVNDFQKGDIAEGYSVSREKKESFPLTVTSAQKNPTAFYLCASSIEASGPDNEQFFGPGTRLTVL.